This TCR beta chain came from a study of breast tumors, draining lymph nodes, adjacent tissues. The study's findings and limits: Data only fit, rather than demonstrated, lymph node origin of most tumor T cells.

TCRdb re-analysed the multiplex PCR reads in MiXCR, keeping a single row per CDR3 protein. The profile covers approximately 210,000 distinct CDR3 sequences, with roughly 30% appearing a single time and 1.4% taken by the ten largest. Axillary draining lymph nodes of breast cancer patients supplied the node samples. CDR1 is DFQATT and CDR2 is SNEGSKA in the germline V gene (reference sequence). V was shortened by 5 bases and J by 5 bases, with 21 bases between the two germline ends. This CDR3 contains 15 residues. This clonotype occurred many times. The target antigen is unknown. The chain links TRBV20-1 to TRBJ1-2; D gene ambiguous. The specimen sequenced was axillary lymph node tissue. The sequence was collected from a female donor with breast cancer. Some clones in this sample may be carry-over from other donors' samples. This chain's CDR3 is CSAGYVTLGFYGYTF. The CDR3 DNA follows: TGCAGTGCTGGTTATGTGACTCTAGGATTTTATGGCTACACCTTC.